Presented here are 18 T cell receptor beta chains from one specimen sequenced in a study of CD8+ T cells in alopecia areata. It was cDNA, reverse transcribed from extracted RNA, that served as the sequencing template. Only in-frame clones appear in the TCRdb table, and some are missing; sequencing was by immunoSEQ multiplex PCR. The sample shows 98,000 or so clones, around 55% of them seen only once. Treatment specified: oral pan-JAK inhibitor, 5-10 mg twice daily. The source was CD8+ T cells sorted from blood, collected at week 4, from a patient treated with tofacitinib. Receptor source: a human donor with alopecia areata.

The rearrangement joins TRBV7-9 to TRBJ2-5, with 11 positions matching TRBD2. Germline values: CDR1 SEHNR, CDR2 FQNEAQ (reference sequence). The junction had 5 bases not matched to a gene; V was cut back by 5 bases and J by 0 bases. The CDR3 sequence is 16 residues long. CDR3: CASSQGLAAHQETQYF. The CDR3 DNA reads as TGTGCCAGCAGCCAGGGACTAGCGGCGCACCAAGAGACCCAGTACTTC.

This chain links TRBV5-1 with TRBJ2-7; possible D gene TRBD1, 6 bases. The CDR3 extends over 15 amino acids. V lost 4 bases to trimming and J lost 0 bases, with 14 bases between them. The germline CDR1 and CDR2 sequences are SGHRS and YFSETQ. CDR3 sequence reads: CASSIQGAFSYEQYF. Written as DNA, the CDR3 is TGCGCCAGCAGCATACAGGGCGCGTTCTCCTACGAGCAGTACTTC.

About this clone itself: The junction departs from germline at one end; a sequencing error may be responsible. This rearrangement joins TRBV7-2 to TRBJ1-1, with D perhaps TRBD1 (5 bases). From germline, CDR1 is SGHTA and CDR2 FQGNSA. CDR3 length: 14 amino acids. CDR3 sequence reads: CASSLAGPNTEAFF. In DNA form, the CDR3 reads TGTGCCAGCAGCCTAGCGGGGCCAAACACTGAAGCTTTCTTT.

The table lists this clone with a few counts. In DNA form, the CDR3 reads TGCGCCAGCAGCGGAGGGACAGGGCCTCAAGAGACCCAGTACTTC. Protein sequence: CASSGGTGPQETQYF. The chain joins TRBV5-1 to TRBJ2-5, with 9 positions matching TRBD1. V shed 4 bases, J shed 2 bases, and the junction held 6 bases outside the gene matches. CDR1 and CDR2 (germline): SGHRS, YFSETQ. This CDR3 is 15 amino acids long.

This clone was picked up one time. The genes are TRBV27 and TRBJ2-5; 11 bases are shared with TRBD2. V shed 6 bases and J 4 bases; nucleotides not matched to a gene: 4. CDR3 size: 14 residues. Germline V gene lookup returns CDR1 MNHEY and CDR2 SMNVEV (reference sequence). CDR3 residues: CASRGSGRAETQYF. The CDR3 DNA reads TGTGCCAGCAGAGGTAGCGGGAGGGCAGAGACCCAGTACTTC.

The CDR3 spells CASSFGQGVRREQFF. CDR3 sequence (DNA): TGTGCCAGCAGTTTCGGCCAGGGGGTTAGGCGGGAGCAGTTCTTC. The chain employs TRBV27 and TRBJ2-1; 7 nucleotides align to TRBD1. The V and J ends lost 3 bases and 10 bases, in that order; junction bases with no gene match: 12. This CDR3 is 15 amino acids long. Germline-derived CDR1 and CDR2 are MNHEY and SMNVEV (reference sequence).

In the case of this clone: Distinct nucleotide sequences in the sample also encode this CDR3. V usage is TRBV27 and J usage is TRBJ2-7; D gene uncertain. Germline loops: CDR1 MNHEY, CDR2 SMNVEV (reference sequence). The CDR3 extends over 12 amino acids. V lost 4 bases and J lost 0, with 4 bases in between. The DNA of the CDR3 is TGTGCCAGCAGTTCTAGCTCCTACGAGCAGTACTTC. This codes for CASSSSSYEQYF.

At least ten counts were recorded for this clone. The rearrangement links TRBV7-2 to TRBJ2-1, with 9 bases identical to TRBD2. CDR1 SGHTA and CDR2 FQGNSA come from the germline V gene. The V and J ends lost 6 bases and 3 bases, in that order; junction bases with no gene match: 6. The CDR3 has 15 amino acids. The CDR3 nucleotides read TGTGCCAGCAGACTAAGCGGGGGGATCTACAATGAGCAGTTCTTC. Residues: CASRLSGGIYNEQFF.

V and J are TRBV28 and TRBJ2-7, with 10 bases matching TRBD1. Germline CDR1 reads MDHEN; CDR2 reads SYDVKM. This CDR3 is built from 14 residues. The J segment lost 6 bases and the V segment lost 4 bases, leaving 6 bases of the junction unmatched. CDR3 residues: CASSWDRGGAEQYF. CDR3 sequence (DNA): TGTGCCAGCAGTTGGGACAGGGGAGGGGCCGAGCAGTACTTC.

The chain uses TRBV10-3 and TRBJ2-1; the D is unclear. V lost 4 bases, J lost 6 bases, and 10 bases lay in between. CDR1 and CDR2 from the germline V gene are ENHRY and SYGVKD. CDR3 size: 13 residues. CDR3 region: CAISGRPRNEQFF. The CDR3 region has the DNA TGTGCCATCAGTGGGCGACCGCGCAATGAGCAGTTCTTC.

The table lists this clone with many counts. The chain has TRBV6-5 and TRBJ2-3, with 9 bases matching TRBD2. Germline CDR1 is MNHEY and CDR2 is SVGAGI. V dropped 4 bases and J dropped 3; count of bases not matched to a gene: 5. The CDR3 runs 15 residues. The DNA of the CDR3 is TGTGCCAGCAGTTTATATAGCGGGAGAACAGATACGCAGTATTTT. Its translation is CASSLYSGRTDTQYF.

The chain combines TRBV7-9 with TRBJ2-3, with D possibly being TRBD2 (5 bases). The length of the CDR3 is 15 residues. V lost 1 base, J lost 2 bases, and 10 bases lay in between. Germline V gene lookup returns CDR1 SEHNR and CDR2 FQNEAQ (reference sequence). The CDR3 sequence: CASSLGIAHTDTQYF. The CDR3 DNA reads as TGTGCCAGCAGCTTAGGAATAGCGCACACAGATACGCAGTATTTT. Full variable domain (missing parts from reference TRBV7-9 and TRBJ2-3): DTGVSQNPRHKITKRGQNVTFRCDPISEHNRLYWYRQTLGQGPEFLTYFQNEAQLEKSRLLSDRFSAERPKGSFSTLEIQRTEQGDSAMYLCASSLGIAHTDTQYFGPGTRLTVL.

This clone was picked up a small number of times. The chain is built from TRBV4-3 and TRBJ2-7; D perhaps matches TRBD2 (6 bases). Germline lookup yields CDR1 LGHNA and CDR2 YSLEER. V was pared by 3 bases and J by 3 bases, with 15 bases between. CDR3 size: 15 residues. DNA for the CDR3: TGCGCCAGCAGCCAGAGGAGGGACTCCTTCTACGAGCAGTACTTC. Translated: CASSQRRDSFYEQYF.

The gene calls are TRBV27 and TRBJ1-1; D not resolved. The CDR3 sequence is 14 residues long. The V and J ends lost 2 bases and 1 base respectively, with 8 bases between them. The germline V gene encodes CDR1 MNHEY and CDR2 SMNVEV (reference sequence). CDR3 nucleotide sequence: TGTGCCAGCAGTTTAGAGGGCGGGAACACTGAAGCTTTCTTT. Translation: CASSLEGGNTEAFF.

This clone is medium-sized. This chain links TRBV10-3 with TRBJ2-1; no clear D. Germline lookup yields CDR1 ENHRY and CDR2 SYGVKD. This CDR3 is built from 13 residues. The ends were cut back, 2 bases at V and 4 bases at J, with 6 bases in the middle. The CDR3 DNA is TGTGCCATCAGTGAGCCGACTTACAATGAGCAGTTCTTC. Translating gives CAISEPTYNEQFF.

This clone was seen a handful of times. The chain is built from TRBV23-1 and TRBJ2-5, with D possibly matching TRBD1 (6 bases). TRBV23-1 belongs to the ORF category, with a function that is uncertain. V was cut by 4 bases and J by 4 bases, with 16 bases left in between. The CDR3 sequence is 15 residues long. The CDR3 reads CASSPTGQPRETQYF. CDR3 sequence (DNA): TGCGCCAGCAGTCCCACAGGGCAGCCCCGAGAGACCCAGTACTTC.

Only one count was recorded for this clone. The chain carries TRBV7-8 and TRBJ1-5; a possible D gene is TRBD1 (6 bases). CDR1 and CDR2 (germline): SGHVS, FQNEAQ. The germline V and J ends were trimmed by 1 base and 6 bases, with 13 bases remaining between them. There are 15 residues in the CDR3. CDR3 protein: CASSLGQGLGQPQHF. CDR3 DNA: TGTGCCAGCAGCTTAGGGCAGGGGTTAGGTCAGCCCCAGCATTTT.

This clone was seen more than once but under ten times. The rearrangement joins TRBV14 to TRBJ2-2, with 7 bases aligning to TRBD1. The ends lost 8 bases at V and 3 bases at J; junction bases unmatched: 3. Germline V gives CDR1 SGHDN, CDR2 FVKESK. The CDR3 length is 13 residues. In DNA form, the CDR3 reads TGTGCCAGCGGGGACAGCCACACCGGGGAGCTGTTTTTT. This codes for CASGDSHTGELFF.